This note documents a single T cell receptor (beta chain) sequence. The antigen remains undetermined. V gave up 8 bases and J gave up 2 bases; unmatched junction bases: 9. The CDR3 covers 14 residues. Looked up from germline, CDR1 is MDHEN and CDR2 is SYDVKM. Preparation of the TCRbeta library used unique molecular identifiers. TCRdb used MiXCR to reprocess the PCR reads, holding one entry per CDR3 protein. The table lists 350,000 to 500,000 distinct CDR3 sequences, 43% of them singletons. The data were obtained in a study of T-cell reconstitution after alpha-beta-depleted transplantation in children. General observations from the study: By one year post-transplant, T-cell counts and diversity largely arose from T cells that were newly produced. Some patients owed their high day-60 TCRbeta diversity to surviving recipient T cells and thymic progenitors. Where alpha-beta T cells came from about two months after transplant was reportedly several hundred expanded graft clones.

This receptor was obtained from a girl aged 2-10 years with aplastic anemia, due to receive a stem cell transplant. The chain combines TRBV28 with TRBJ2-7; 7 bases map to TRBD1. The sequencing here drew on PBMCs, taken before TCRalphabeta/CD19-depleted stem cell transplant. The CDR3 coding sequence is TGTGCCAGCCCGTCGGGACAGCCGCCCTACGAGCAGTACTTC. Translation gives CASPSGQPPYEQYF.